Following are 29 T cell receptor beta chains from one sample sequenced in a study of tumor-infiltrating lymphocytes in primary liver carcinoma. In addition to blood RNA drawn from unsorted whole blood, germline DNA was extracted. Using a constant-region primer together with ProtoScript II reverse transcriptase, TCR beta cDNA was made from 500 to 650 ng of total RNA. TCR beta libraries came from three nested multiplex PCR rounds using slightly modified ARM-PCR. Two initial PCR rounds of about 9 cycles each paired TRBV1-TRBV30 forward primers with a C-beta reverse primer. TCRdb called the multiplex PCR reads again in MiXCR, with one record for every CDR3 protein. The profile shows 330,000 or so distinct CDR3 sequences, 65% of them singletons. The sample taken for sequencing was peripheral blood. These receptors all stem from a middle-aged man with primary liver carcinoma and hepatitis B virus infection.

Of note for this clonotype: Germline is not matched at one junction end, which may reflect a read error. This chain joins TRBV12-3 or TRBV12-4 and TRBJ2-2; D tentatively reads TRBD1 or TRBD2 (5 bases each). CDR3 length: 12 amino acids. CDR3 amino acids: CASSLTRGEPFF. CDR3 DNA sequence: TGTGCCAGTAGCTTGACCCGAGGGGAGCCGTTTTTT.

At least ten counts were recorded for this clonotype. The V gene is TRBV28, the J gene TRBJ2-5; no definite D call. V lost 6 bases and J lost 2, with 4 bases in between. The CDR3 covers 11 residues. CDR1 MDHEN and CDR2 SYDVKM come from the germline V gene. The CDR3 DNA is TGTGCCAGCAGCATACAAGAGACCCAGTACTTC. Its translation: CASSIQETQYF.

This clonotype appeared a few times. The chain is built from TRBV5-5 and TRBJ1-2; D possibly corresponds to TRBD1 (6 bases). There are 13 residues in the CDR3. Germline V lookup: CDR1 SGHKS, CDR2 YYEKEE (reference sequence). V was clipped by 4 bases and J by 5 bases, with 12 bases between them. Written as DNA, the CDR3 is TGTGCCAGCAGCCAGACAGGAGATTATGGCTACACCTTC. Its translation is CASSQTGDYGYTF. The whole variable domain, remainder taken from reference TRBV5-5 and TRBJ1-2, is DAGVTQSPTHLIKTRGQQVTLRCSPISGHKSVSWYQQVLGQGPQFIFQYYEKEERGRGNFPDRFSARQFPNYSSELNVNALLLGDSALYLCASSQTGDYGYTFGSGTRLTVV.

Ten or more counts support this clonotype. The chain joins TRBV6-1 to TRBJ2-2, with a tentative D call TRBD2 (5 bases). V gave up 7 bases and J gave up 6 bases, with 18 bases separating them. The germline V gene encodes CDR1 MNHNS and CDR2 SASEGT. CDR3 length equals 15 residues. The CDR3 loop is CASIPGVASSGELFF. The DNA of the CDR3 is TGTGCCAGCATTCCCGGGGTAGCGTCCTCCGGGGAGCTGTTTTTT.

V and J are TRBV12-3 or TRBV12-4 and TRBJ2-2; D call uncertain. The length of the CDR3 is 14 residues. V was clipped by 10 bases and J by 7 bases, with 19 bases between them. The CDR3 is CANSRQEVDGELFF. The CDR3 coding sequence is TGTGCCAACAGCCGTCAAGAGGTGGACGGGGAGCTGTTTTTT.

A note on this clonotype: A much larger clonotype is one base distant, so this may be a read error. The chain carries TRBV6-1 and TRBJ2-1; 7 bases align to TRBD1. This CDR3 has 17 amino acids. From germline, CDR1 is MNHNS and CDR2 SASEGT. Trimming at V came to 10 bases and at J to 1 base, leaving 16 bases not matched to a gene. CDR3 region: CANTKEGARKSYNEQFF. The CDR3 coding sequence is TGTGCCAACACCAAAGAGGGGGCTAGGAAATCCTACAATGAGCAGTTCTTC.

The CDR3 DNA sequence: TGTGCCAGGAGCCTAGACTATGGCTACACCTTC. This codes for CARSLDYGYTF. This chain joins TRBV28 and TRBJ1-2; no definite D call. Trimming pared 9 bases from V and 3 bases from J, leaving 8 bases between. Germline V lookup: CDR1 MDHEN, CDR2 SYDVKM. The length of the CDR3 is 11 residues.

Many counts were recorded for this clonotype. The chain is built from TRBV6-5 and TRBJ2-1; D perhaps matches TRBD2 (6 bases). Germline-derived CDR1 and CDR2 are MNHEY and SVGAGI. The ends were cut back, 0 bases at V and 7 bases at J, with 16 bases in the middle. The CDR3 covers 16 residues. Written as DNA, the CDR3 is TGTGCCAGCAGTTACTCCGCGGGATTAAGCGGGAATGAGCAGTTCTTC. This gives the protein CASSYSAGLSGNEQFF.

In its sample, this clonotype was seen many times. The CDR3 reads CASRPGQNTEAFF. Here the CDR3 DNA reads TGTGCCAGCAGGCCGGGACAGAACACTGAAGCTTTCTTT. This sequence joins TRBV6-1 and TRBJ1-1; D is perhaps TRBD1 (6 bases). In germline, CDR1 is MNHNS, CDR2 SASEGT. The CDR3 totals 13 residues. Trimming pared 6 bases from V and 1 base from J, leaving 9 bases between.

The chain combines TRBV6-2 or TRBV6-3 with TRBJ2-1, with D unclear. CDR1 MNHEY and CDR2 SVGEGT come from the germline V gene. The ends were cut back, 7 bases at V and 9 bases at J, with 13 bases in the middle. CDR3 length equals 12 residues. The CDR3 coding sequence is TGTGCCAGCATTTATACCAGTCCTGAGCAGTTCTTC. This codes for CASIYTSPEQFF.

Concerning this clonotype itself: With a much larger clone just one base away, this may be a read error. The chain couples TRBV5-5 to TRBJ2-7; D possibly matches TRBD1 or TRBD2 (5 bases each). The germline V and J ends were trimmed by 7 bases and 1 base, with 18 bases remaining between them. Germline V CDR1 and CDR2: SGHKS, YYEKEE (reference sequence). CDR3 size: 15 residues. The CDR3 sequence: CASEQAGTASYEQYF. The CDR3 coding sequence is TGTGCCAGCGAACAAGCAGGGACGGCATCCTACGAGCAGTACTTC.

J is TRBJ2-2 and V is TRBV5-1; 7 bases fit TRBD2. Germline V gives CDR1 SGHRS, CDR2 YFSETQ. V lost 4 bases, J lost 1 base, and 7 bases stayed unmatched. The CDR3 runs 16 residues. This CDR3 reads CASSLGLMGNTGELFF. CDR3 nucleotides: TGCGCCAGCAGCCTGGGACTAATGGGGAACACCGGGGAGCTGTTTTTT.

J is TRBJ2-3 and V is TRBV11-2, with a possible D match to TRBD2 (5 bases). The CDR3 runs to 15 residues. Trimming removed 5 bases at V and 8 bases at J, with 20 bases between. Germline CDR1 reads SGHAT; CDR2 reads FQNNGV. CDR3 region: CASSLLGGEMSTQYF. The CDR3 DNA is TGTGCCAGCAGCCTTCTAGGAGGCGAGATGAGTACGCAGTATTTT.

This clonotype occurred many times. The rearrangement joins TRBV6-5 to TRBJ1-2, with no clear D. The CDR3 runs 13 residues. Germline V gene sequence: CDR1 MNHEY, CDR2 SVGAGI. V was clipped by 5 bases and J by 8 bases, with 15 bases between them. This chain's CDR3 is CASSATSKSGYTF. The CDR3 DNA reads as TGTGCCAGCAGTGCCACATCTAAGAGCGGCTACACCTTC.

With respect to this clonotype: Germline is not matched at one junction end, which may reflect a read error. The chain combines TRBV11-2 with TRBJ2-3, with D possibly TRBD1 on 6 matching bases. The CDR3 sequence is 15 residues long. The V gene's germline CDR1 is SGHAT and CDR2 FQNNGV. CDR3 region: CVSILGGQSTDTQYF. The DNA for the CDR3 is TGTGTCAGCATCTTAGGCGGACAGAGCACAGATACGCAGTATTTT.

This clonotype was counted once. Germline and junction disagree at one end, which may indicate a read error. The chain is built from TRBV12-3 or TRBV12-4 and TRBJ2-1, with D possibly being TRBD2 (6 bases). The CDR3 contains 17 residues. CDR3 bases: TGTACCAGCAGTTTTGGGCAGCGGGTGAGGAATTACAATGAGCAGTTCTTC. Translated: CTSSFGQRVRNYNEQFF.

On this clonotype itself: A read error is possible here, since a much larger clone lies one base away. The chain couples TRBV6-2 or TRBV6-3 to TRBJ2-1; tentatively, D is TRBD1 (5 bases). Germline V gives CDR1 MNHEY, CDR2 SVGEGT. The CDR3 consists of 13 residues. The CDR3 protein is CTSRIGASSEQFF. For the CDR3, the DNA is TGTACCAGCCGGATAGGGGCGTCGAGTGAGCAGTTCTTC.

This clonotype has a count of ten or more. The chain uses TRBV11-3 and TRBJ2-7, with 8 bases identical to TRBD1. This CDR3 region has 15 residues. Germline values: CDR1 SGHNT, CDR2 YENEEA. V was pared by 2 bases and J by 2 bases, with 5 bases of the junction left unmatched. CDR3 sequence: CASSLSSDRAYEQYF. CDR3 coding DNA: TGTGCCAGCAGCTTATCCTCGGACAGGGCCTACGAGCAGTACTTC.

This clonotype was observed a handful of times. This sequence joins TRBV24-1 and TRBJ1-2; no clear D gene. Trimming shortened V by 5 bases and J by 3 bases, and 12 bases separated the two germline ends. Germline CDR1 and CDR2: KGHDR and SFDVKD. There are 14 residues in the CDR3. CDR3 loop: CATSVGGSDYGYTF. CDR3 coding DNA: TGTGCCACCAGTGTCGGAGGGTCCGACTATGGCTACACCTTC.

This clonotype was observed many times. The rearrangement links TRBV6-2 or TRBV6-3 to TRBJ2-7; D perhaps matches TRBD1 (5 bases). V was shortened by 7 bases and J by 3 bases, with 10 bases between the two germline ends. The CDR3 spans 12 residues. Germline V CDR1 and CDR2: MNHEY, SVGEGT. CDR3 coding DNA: TGTGCCAGCAACAACAGGTACTACGAGCAGTACTTC. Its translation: CASNNRYYEQYF.

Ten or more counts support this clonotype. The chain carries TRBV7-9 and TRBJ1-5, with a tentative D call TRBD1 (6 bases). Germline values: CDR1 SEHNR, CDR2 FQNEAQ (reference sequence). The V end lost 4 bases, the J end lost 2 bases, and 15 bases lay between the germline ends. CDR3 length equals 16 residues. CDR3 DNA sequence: TGTGCCAGCAGCTCACAGGGTAAAGGGGGCAATCAGCCCCAGCATTTT. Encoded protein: CASSSQGKGGNQPQHF.

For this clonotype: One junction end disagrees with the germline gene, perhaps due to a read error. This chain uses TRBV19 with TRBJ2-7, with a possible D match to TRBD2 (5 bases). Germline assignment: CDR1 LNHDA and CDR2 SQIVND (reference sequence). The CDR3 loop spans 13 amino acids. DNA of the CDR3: TGTGCCGGTAGTCTAGGACTGACCTACGAGCAGTACTTC. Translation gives CAGSLGLTYEQYF.

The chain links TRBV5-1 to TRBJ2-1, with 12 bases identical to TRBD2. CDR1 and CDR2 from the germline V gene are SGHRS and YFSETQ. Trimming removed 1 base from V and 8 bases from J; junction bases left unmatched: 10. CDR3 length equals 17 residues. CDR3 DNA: TGCGCCAGCAGCTTGTCCTGGACTAGCGGGGCGGGCTATGAGCAGTTCTTC. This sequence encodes CASSLSWTSGAGYEQFF.

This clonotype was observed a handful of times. The CDR3 loop reads CASSVAGAYEQYF. In DNA form, the CDR3 reads TGTGCCAGCAGTGTCGCGGGCGCCTACGAGCAGTACTTC. The V and J genes are TRBV6-1 and TRBJ2-7; TRBD2 might be the D (5 bases). Germline values: CDR1 MNHNS, CDR2 SASEGT. V lost 4 bases to trimming and J lost 2 bases, with 9 bases between them. The CDR3 is made up of 13 amino acids.

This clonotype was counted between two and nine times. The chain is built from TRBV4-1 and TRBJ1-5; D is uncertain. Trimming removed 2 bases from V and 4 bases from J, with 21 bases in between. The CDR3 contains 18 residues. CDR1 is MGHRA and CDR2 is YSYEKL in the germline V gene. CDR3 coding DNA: TGCGCCAGCAGCCAATTTAGTGGGTGGTCCAACATAAATCAGCCCCAGCATTTT. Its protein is CASSQFSGWSNINQPQHF.

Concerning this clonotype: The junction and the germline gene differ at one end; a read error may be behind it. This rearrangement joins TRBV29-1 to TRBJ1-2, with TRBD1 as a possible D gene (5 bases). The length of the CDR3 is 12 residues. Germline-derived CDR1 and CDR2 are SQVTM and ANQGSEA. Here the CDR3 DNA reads TGCAGCATTGACAGCGTTAACTATGGCTACACTTTC. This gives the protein CSIDSVNYGYTF.

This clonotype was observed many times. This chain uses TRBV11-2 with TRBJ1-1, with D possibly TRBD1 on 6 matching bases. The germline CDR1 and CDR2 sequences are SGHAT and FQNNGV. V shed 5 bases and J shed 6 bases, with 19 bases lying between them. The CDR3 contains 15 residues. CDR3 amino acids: CASSREGQGSPEAFF. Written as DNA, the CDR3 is TGTGCCAGCAGCCGGGAGGGGCAGGGGTCGCCTGAAGCTTTCTTT.

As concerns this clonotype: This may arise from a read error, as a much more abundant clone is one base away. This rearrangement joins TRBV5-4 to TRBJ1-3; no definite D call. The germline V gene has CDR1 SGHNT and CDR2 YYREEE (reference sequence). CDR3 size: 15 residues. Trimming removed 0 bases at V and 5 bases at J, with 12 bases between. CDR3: CASSLAQTGRNTIYF. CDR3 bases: TGTGCCAGCAGCTTGGCTCAGACGGGAAGAAACACCATATATTTT.

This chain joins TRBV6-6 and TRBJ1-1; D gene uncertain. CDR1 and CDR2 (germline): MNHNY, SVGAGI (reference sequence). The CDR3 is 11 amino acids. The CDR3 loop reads CASHYYTEAFF. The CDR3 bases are TGTGCTAGTCATTACTATACCGAAGCTTTCTTT.